This T cell receptor (beta chain) was sequenced for a study of Graves' ophthalmopathy and Graves' hyperthyroidism. This clonotype was detected ten times or more. Its antigen remains unknown. Beta-chain TCR CDR3 regions were amplified from RNA transcripts. HTBI-primed RT-PCR formed the first round, and a multiplex PCR formed the second. TCRdb re-analysed the multiplex PCR reads in MiXCR, keeping a single row per CDR3 protein. This table holds 200,000 to 250,000 distinct CDR3 sequences, 20% to 25% found once. Whole-study findings and limits: The model flagged ophthalmopathy progression at approximately 70% sensitivity and 72% to 85% specificity. With over 85% sensitivity and over 65% specificity, a 13-signature model separated ophthalmopathy from stable hyperthyroidism.

This CDR3 spans 12 amino acids. The ends were cut back, 5 bases at V and 0 bases at J, with 2 bases in the middle. The clonotype was recovered from a woman in her fifties or sixties with Graves' ophthalmopathy. The rearrangement uses TRBV12-3 or TRBV12-4 and TRBJ1-3; no clear D gene. The sequenced sample consisted of peripheral blood. In DNA, the CDR3 is TGTGCCAGCAGTAACTCTGGAAACACCATATATTTT. This codes for CASSNSGNTIYF.